Following are 23 T cell receptor beta chains from one sample sequenced in a study of cytomegalovirus exposure and HLA in healthy donors. The study ran its PCR with 60 Vbeta and 13 Jbeta primers. Clones were read by immunoSEQ multiplex PCR, and TCRdb kept only the in-frame ones, dropping some. This table has 130,000 or so clones, approximately 74% appearing once. The sequenced material came from PBMCs. These receptors came from a man in his forties in good health and CMV-seropositive.

The J gene is TRBJ1-2, the V gene TRBV7-9; 10 bases agree with TRBD1. Germline values: CDR1 SEHNR, CDR2 FQNEAQ (reference sequence). J was trimmed by 8 bases and V by 3 bases; bases with no gene match: 15. This CDR3 is 17 amino acids long. The CDR3 sequence: CASSFDRVGQGKDGYTF. As DNA, the CDR3 is TGTGCCAGCAGCTTTGACCGGGTGGGACAGGGGAAAGACGGCTACACCTTC.

This clone was found a few times. The chain uses TRBV5-1 and TRBJ2-1, with D possibly being TRBD2 (6 bases). The V end lost 2 bases, the J end lost 5 bases, and 11 bases lay between the germline ends. Germline-derived CDR1 and CDR2 are SGHRS and YFSETQ. The CDR3 spans 14 residues. The CDR3, as DNA: TGCGCCAGCAGCTTAGGGTCGGGGGACAATGAGCAGTTCTTC. It translates to CASSLGSGDNEQFF.

V gene TRBV6-1 combines with J gene TRBJ2-2; perhaps TRBD2 as D (6 bases). The ends were cut back, 7 bases at V and 3 bases at J, with 12 bases in the middle. CDR3 size: 14 residues. Germline CDR1 reads MNHNS; CDR2 reads SASEGT. CDR3 DNA sequence: TGTGCCAGCACTCTGAGGGAGGACACCGGGGAGCTGTTTTTT. Its translation is CASTLREDTGELFF.

The J gene is TRBJ2-2, the V gene TRBV6-5; 8 bases map to TRBD1. Germline V gives CDR1 MNHEY, CDR2 SVGAGI. The trim removed 5 bases at V and 6 bases at J, leaving 8 bases unmatched. The CDR3 totals 15 residues. For the CDR3, the DNA is TGTGCCAGCAGTAAACAGGGGGTGGTAGCCGGGGAGCTGTTTTTT. Translation: CASSKQGVVAGELFF.

Notes on this clone: One end of the junction fails to match germline, which may point to a read error. This sequence joins TRBV7-8 and TRBJ2-7, with 9 bases identical to TRBD2. The CDR3 has 16 amino acids. CDR1 is SGHVS and CDR2 is FQNEAQ in the germline V gene. CDR3 DNA sequence: TGTGCCAGCAGCCCGTACTTAGCGGGAGTCCAGTACGGGCAGTACTTC. Protein: CASSPYLAGVQYGQYF.

As to this clone: The conserved closing phenylalanine or tryptophan is absent in this CDR3, likely reflecting a read error. This chain joins TRBV6-1 and TRBJ1-1; a possible D gene is TRBD1 (6 bases). This CDR3 is 14 amino acids long. Trimming pared 9 bases from V and 6 bases from J, leaving 20 bases between. Germline CDR1 and CDR2: MNHNS and SASEGT. The CDR3 loop reads CASWGTPSGSEAFL. The CDR3 bases are TGTGCCAGTTGGGGGACACCCTCGGGTTCTGAAGCTTTCCTT.

J is TRBJ2-2 and V is TRBV7-2; TRBD1 matches at 7 bases. J gave up 6 bases and V 1 base, and 8 bases lay outside the gene matches. Germline CDR1 and CDR2: SGHTA and FQGNSA. CDR3 length: 16 residues. The CDR3 nucleotides read TGTGCCAGCAGCTTAGGACAGGGCTTAACAGCCGGGGAGCTGTTTTTT. This translates into CASSLGQGLTAGELFF.

This clone appeared once. The gene calls are TRBV19 and TRBJ1-5; D call uncertain. Looked up from germline, CDR1 is LNHDA and CDR2 is SQIVND (reference sequence). Trimming shortened V by 5 bases and J by 5 bases, and 10 bases separated the two germline ends. The CDR3 loop spans 13 amino acids. The CDR3 region is CASSLWGDQPQHF. In DNA, the CDR3 is TGTGCCAGTAGTCTCTGGGGAGATCAGCCCCAGCATTTT. The whole variable domain, filled in from reference TRBV19 and TRBJ1-5, reads DGGITQSPKYLFRKEGQNVTLSCEQNLNHDAMYWYRQDPGQGLRLIYYSQIVNDFQKGDIAEGYSVSREKKESFPLTVTSAQKNPTAFYLCASSLWGDQPQHFGDGTRLSIL.

The chain recombines TRBV28 with TRBJ1-3; the match to TRBD1 covers 7 bases. Germline CDR1 reads MDHEN; CDR2 reads SYDVKM. Losses at the gene ends were 7 bases for V and 7 bases for J; bases not matched to a gene: 13. CDR3 length: 15 amino acids. In DNA, the CDR3 is TGTGCCAGCATTTCCCCGACAGGGAGAGGTAACACCATATATTTT. It yields the protein CASISPTGRGNTIYF.

In regard to this clone: Other DNA sequences in the same sample also yield this CDR3. The gene calls are TRBV30 and TRBJ2-3; TRBD2 agrees at 14 bases. This CDR3 has 15 residues. J was trimmed by 4 bases and V by 0 bases; bases with no gene match: 0. Per germline, CDR1 GTSNPN and CDR2 SVGIG (reference sequence). The CDR3 sequence: CAWSVTSGGADTQYF. The CDR3 nucleotides are TGTGCCTGGAGTGTGACTAGCGGGGGGGCAGATACGCAGTATTTT.

This clone was detected only once. The CDR3, as DNA: TGTGCCATCAGTGATATTGCGAGGAATAATTCACCCCTCCACTTT. Protein: CAISDIARNNSPLHF. The V gene is TRBV10-3, the J gene TRBJ1-6; D not certain. The ends were cut back, 3 bases at V and 5 bases at J, with 11 bases in the middle. Looked up from germline, CDR1 is ENHRY and CDR2 is SYGVKD. CDR3 length: 15 amino acids.

The chain uses TRBV6-4 and TRBJ1-1, with D perhaps TRBD1 (6 bases). The V gene lost 2 bases and the J gene lost 4 bases, with 20 bases spanning the gap. CDR1 is MRHNA, CDR2 SNTAGT, per germline. The CDR3 is 17 residues long. The CDR3 here is CASSDPDRWARGTEAFF. The CDR3 region has the DNA TGTGCCAGCAGTGACCCCGACAGGTGGGCAAGGGGCACTGAAGCTTTCTTT.

J is TRBJ2-2 and V is TRBV19; D perhaps matches TRBD1 (6 bases). Germline-derived CDR1 and CDR2 are LNHDA and SQIVND (reference sequence). V was pared by 2 bases and J by 2 bases, with 9 bases between. This CDR3 is built from 15 residues. For the CDR3, the DNA is TGTGCCAGTAGTATACCAGGGGTAAACACCGGGGAGCTGTTTTTT. Amino acid sequence: CASSIPGVNTGELFF. Complete variable domain (other parts from reference TRBV19 and TRBJ2-2): DGGITQSPKYLFRKEGQNVTLSCEQNLNHDAMYWYRQDPGQGLRLIYYSQIVNDFQKGDIAEGYSVSREKKESFPLTVTSAQKNPTAFYLCASSIPGVNTGELFFGEGSRLTVL.

The chain uses TRBV15 and TRBJ1-3; the match to TRBD1 covers 9 bases. Germline V gene lookup returns CDR1 LNHNV and CDR2 YYDKDF (reference sequence). The junction had 5 bases not matched to a gene; V was cut back by 1 base and J by 4 bases. The CDR3 loop spans 16 amino acids. CDR3 sequence reads: CATSRGGTGWGNTIYF. The DNA for the CDR3 is TGTGCCACCAGCAGAGGCGGGACAGGGTGGGGAAACACCATATATTTT.

The V call is TRBV7-6, the J call TRBJ1-1; tentative D call: TRBD1 (6 bases). Trimming cost V 5 bases and J 0 bases, with 10 bases left between them. This CDR3 region has 14 residues. Germline values: CDR1 SGHVS, CDR2 FNYEAQ. CDR3 amino acids: CASSLDRLNTEAFF. CDR3 DNA: TGTGCCAGCAGCCTCGACAGGTTGAACACTGAAGCTTTCTTT.

The chain carries TRBV7-6 and TRBJ1-1; possibly TRBD1 for D (6 bases). With 4 bases removed from V and 4 bases from J, the gap between germline ends came to 10 bases. CDR1 and CDR2 (germline): SGHVS, FNYEAQ. The length of the CDR3 is 13 residues. CDR3: CASSYRESTEAFF. The DNA for the CDR3 is TGTGCCAGCAGCTACAGGGAGTCCACTGAAGCTTTCTTT.

This chain links TRBV27 with TRBJ2-5, with D perhaps matching TRBD1 (6 bases). Near its end, the DNA agrees better with TRBJ2-7, so the J call may be wrong. This CDR3 is built from 15 residues. Germline CDR1 is MNHEY and CDR2 is SMNVEV (reference sequence). The CDR3 nucleotides read TGTGCCAGCAGGGATCAGGGGAACTTCTCCTACGAGCAGTACTTC. Translation gives CASRDQGNFSYEQYF.

This chain joins TRBV7-9 and TRBJ2-7; 9 nucleotides line up with TRBD1. The V gene's germline CDR1 is SEHNR and CDR2 FQNEAQ (reference sequence). The CDR3 length is 15 residues. The V gene end was trimmed by 1 base and the J gene end by 0 bases; junction bases not matched to a gene: 1. Here the CDR3 reads CASSLGTGDSYEQYF. The CDR3 DNA is TGTGCCAGCAGCTTAGGGACAGGGGACTCCTACGAGCAGTACTTC.

The V and J genes are TRBV15 and TRBJ1-2; 7 bases map to TRBD1. The CDR3 totals 16 residues. The junction had 8 bases not matched to a gene; V was cut back by 0 bases and J by 4 bases. Per the germline V gene, CDR1 is LNHNV and CDR2 is YYDKDF (reference sequence). The CDR3 protein is CATSRDETGLGYGYTF. The CDR3 coding sequence is TGTGCCACCAGCAGAGATGAGACAGGGTTGGGCTATGGCTACACCTTC.

This chain links TRBV5-1 with TRBJ2-3; 12 positions match TRBD2. CDR3 length: 17 residues. Germline CDR1 SGHRS, CDR2 YFSETQ. With V trimmed by 4 bases and J by 6 bases, 12 bases remained unmatched. Written as DNA, the CDR3 is TGCGCCAGCAGCCCGACTCTAGCGGGAGGGCCGTCTGATACGCAGTATTTT. Protein: CASSPTLAGGPSDTQYF.

CDR3 DNA: TGTGCCAGCAACCTTGGGGGGGCCAACTATGGCTACACCTTC. Translating gives CASNLGGANYGYTF. This chain uses TRBV28 with TRBJ1-2, with D possibly TRBD1 on 6 matching bases. Germline assignment: CDR1 MDHEN and CDR2 SYDVKM. CDR3 length: 14 amino acids. Trimming took 7 bases from V and 2 from J, leaving 14 bases between them.

V is TRBV25-1 and J is TRBJ1-3; TRBD1 agrees at 8 bases. J was trimmed by 0 bases and V by 6 bases; bases with no gene match: 4. CDR3 length: 15 residues. In germline, CDR1 is MGHDK, CDR2 SYGVNS. For the CDR3, the DNA is TGTGCCAGCAGGCACGACAGGGGCTCTGGAAACACCATATATTTT. It yields the protein CASRHDRGSGNTIYF.

The rearrangement links TRBV11-2 to TRBJ2-5; 13 bases fit TRBD2. The trim removed 0 bases at V and 4 bases at J, leaving 5 bases unmatched. Per germline, CDR1 SGHAT and CDR2 FQNNGV. The CDR3 covers 17 residues. The CDR3 bases are TGTGCCAGCAGCTTAGATCAACTAGCGGGGGGGCTAGAGACCCAGTACTTC. It specifies CASSLDQLAGGLETQYF.